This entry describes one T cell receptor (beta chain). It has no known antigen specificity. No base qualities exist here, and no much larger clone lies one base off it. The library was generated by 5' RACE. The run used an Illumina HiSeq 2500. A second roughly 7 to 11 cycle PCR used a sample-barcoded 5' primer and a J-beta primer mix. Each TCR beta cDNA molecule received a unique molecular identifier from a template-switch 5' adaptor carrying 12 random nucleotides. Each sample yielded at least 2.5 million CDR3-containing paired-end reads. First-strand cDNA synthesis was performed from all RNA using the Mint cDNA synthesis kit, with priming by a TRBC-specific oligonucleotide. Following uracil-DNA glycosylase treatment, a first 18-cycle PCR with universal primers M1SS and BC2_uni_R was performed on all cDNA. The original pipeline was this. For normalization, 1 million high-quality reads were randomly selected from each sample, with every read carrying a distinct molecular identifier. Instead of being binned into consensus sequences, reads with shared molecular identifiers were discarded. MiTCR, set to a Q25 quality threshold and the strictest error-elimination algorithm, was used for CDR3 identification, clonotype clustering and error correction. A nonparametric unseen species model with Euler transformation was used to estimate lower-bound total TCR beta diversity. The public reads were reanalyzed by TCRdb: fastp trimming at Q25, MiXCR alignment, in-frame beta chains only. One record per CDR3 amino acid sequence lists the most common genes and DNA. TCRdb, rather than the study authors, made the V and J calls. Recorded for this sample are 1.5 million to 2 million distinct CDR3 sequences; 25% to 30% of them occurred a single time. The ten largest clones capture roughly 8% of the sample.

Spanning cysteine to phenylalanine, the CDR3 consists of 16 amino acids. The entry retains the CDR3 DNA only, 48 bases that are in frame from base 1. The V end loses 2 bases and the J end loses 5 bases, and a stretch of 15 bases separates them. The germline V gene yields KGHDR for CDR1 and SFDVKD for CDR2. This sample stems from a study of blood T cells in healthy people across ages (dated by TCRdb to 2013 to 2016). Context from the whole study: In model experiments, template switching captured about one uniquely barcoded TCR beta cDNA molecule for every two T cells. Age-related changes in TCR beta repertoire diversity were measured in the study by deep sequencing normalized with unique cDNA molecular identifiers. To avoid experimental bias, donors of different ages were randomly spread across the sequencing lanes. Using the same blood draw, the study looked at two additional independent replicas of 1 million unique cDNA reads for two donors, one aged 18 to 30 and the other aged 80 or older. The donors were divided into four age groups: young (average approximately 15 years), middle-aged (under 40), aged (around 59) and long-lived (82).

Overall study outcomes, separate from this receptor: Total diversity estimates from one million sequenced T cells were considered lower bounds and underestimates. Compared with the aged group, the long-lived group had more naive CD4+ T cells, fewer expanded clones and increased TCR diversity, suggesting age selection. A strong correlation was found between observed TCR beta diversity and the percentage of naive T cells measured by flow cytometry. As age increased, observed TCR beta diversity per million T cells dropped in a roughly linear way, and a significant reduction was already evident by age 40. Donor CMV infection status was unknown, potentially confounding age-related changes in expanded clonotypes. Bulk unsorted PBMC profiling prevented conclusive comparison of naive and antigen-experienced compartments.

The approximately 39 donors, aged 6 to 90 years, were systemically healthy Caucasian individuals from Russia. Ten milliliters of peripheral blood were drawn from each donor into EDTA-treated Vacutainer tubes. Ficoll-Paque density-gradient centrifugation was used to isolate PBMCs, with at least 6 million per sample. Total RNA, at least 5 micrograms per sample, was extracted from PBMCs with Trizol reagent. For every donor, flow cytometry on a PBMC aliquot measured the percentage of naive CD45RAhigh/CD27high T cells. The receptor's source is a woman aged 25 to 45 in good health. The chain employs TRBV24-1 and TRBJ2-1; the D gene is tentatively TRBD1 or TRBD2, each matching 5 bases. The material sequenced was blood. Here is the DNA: TGTGCCACCAGTGATTACGGGACGGTGGCCGACAATGAGCAGTTCTTC. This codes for CATSDYGTVADNEQFF.